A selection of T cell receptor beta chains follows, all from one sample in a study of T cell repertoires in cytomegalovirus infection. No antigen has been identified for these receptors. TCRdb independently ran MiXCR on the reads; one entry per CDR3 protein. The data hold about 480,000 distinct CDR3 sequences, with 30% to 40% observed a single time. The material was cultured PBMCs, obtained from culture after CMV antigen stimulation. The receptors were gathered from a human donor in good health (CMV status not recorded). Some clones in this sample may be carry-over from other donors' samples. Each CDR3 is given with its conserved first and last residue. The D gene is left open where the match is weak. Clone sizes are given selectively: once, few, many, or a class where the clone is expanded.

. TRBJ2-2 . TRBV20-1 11 TGCAGTGCTAAGGGGTCCAGGGAGCTGTTTTTT CSAKGSRELFF
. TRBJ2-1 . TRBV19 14 TGTGCCAGTAGTATCGCGGATAGTTACAATGAGCAGTTCTTC CASSIADSYNEQFF
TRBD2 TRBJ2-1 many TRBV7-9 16 TGTGCCAGCAGTTCCTCGTCGGGGGGGGCCTACAATGAGCAGTTCTTC CASSSSSGGAYNEQFF
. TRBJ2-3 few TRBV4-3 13 TGCGCCAGCAGCCAAGAGCTGGCAGATACGCAGTATTTT CASSQELADTQYF
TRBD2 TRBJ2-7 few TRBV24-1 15 TGTGCCACCAGTGATCCCCGGGACTACAACTACGAGCAGTACTTC CATSDPRDYNYEQYF
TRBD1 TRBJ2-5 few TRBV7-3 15 TGTGCCAGCAGCATAACCGGGACAGTGGGGGAGACCCAGTACTTC CASSITGTVGETQYF
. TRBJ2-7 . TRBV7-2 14 TGTGCCAGCAGCTCAGCGGAGCCCGGCTGCGAGCAGTACTTC CASSSAEPGCEQYF
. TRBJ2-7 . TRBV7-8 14 TGTGCCAGCAGCCCAGGACGTACCTCCTACGAGCAGTACTTC CASSPGRTSYEQYF
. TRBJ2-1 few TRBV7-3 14 TGTGCCAGCAGCTCGGACCTCTCTGGCAATGAGCAGTTCTTC CASSSDLSGNEQFF
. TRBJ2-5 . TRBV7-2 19 TGTGCCAGCAGCTTAGTATGGACCGGTAAAAATGGCCGAAAAGAGACCCAGTACTTC CASSLVWTGKNGRKETQYF
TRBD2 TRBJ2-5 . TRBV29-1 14 TGCAGCGTTGAAGTAGCGGGGTTTCAAGAGACCCAGTACTTC CSVEVAGFQETQYF
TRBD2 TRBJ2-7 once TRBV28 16 TGTGCCAGCAGTTTACTCCCCGGGACTAGTTCCTCCGAGCAGTACTTC CASSLLPGTSSSEQYF
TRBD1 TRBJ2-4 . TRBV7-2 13 TGTGCCAGCAGCTCCTCGACAGGGAACATTCAGTACTTC CASSSSTGNIQYF
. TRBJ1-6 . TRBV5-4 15 TGTGCCAGCAGCTTGTCAGGGGCGGAAAATTCACCCCTCCACTTT CASSLSGAENSPLHF
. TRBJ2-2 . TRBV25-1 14 TGTGCCAGCAGTGAGGCGGGACGTACCGGGGAGCTGTTTTTT CASSEAGRTGELFF
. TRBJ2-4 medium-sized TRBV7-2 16 TGTGCCAGCAGCTTAGCGCTGGGTAGGGCCAAAAACATTCAGTACTTC CASSLALGRAKNIQYF
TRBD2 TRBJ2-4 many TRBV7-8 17 TGTGCCAGCAGCCCCGGGACTAGCGGGGTAGCCAAAAACATTCAGTACTTC CASSPGTSGVAKNIQYF
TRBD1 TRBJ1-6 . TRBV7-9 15 TGTGCCAGCAGCTTGCTAGGGGGCTCTAATTCACCCCTCCACTTT CASSLLGGSNSPLHF
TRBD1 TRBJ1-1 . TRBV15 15 TGTGCCACCAGCAGAGATCGGACAGGGGTAGGTGAAGCTTTCTTT CATSRDRTGVGEAFF
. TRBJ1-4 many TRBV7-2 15 TGTGCCAGCAGCTTAGTGGGGGCAACTAATGAAAAACTGTTTTTT CASSLVGATNEKLFF
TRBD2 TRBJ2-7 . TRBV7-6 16 TGTGCCAGCAGCTTAGGTACTAGCGGGTCCTCCTACGAGCAGTACTTC CASSLGTSGSSYEQYF
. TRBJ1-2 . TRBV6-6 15 TGTGCCAGCAGTTTTCCTCAGGCGGAGAACTATGGCTACACCTTC CASSFPQAENYGYTF
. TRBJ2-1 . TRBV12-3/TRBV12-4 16 TGTGCCAGCAGTCCCATTGACGGGAGACCCAACAATGAGCAGTTCTTC CASSPIDGRPNNEQFF
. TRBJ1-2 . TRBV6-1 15 TGTGCCAGCAGTGATAGGACGAACCTAATCTATGGCTACACCTTC CASSDRTNLIYGYTF
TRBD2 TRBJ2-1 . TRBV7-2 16 TGTGCCAGCAGCTTGTCGGGACTAGCGGGGTACAATGAGCAGATCTTC CASSLSGLAGYNEQIF
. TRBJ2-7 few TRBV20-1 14 TGCAGTGCTAGCGGGAGAGGTAGCTCCTACGAGCAGTACTTC CSASGRGSSYEQYF
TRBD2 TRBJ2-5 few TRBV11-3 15 TGTGCCAGCAGCTTAGATGGACTAGGCCAAGAGACCCAGTACTTC CASSLDGLGQETQYF
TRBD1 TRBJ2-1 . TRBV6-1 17 TGTGCCAGCAGTTACACTGGGACAGGGGGCTTAACGAATGAGCAGTTCTTC CASSYTGTGGLTNEQFF
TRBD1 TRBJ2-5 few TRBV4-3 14 TGCGCCAGCAGCAAGACAGGGGGGGTAGAGACCCAGTACTTC CASSKTGGVETQYF
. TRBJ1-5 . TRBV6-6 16 TGTGCCAGCAGTTACTCTGAGGGGACTAGCAATCAGCCCCAGCATTTT CASSYSEGTSNQPQHF
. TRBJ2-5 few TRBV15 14 TGTGCCACCAGATATTCGGACAGCCAAGAGACCCAGTACTTC CATRYSDSQETQYF
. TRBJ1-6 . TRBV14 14 TGTGCCAGCAGCCAAGACATGGCCAATTCACCCCTCCACTTT CASSQDMANSPLHF
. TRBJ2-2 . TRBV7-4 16 TGTGCGAAGCAGCGAGTCACTGGACCCAACACCGGGGAGCTGTTTTTT CAKQRVTGPNTGELFF
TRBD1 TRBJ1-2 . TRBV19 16 TGTGCCAGTAGTAGATCCGGGACAGGGGGAACCTATGGCTACACCTTC CASSRSGTGGTYGYTF
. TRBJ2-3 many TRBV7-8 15 TGTGCCAGCCGGAGGATACCCGTCCGTTTCGATACGCAGTATTTT CASRRIPVRFDTQYF
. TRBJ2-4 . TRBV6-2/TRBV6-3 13 TGTGCCAGTTCGCTGGGAGCCAAAAACATTCAGTACTTC CASSLGAKNIQYF
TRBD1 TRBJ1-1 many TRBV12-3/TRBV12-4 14 TGTGCCAGCAGCCCCAGGGGGCTGAACACTGAAGCTTTCTTT CASSPRGLNTEAFF
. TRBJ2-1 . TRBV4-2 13 TGTGCCAGCAGCCCCCAAGGCATCAATGAGCAGTTCTTC CASSPQGINEQFF
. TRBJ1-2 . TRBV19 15 TGTGCCAGTAGTATCCCCAGATCGGGGGCCTATGGCTACACCTTC CASSIPRSGAYGYTF
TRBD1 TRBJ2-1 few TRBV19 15 TGTGCCAGTAGTATGGGGACAGGATTCGGGGATGAGCAGTTCTTC CASSMGTGFGDEQFF
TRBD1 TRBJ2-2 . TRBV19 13 TGTGCCAGTAGAAGAGAAACAGGGGGCTCGCTGTTTTTT CASRRETGGSLFF